This TCR beta chain came from a study of Ad26.COV2.S vaccination and SARS-CoV-2 variants. Overall study: Intramuscularly, Ad26.COV2.S was given either once or twice, 56 days apart. Study-wide results and caveats: Considerable breadth of spike-specific CD8+ and CD4+ T cell responses has reportedly been documented following vaccination. Whether participants received vaccine or placebo, their non-spike TCR breadth was similar.

The repertoire was sequenced with immunoSEQ multiplex PCR; TCRdb's copy has only in-frame clones and lacks some. The profile shows about 680,000 clones, 89% of them singletons. Details on this clone: Antigen unknown.

Treatment of the sample: approximately 18 received Ad26.COV2.S at low or high dose, single or two shots; about 5 received placebo; per-sample allocation not given. Collection of the samples took place on day 63 after the first injection of vaccine or placebo. The sequence came from a person between 18 and 65 years old who received the Ad26.COV2.S COVID-19 vaccine or a placebo. Specimen: peripheral blood, collected in a trial of Ad26.COV2.S vaccine versus placebo.

CDR3 nucleotide sequence: TGTGCCAGCAGCTTGGGGGTAGCGGAAGCTTTCTTT. Amino acid sequence: CASSLGVAEAFF. The chain combines TRBV5-6 with TRBJ1-1; D is undetermined. The germline V and J ends were trimmed by 0 bases and 8 bases, with 8 bases remaining between them. CDR1 is SGHDT, CDR2 YYEEEE, per germline. CDR3 length: 12 residues.